This T cell receptor (beta chain) was obtained from a study of T cells in Graves' hyperthyroidism and ophthalmopathy. Findings of the study overall: Ophthalmopathy was distinguished from stable hyperthyroidism by 13 V-J signatures. The majority of expanded thyroid clonotypes above 0.001 also appeared in blood. For ophthalmopathy, model prediction preceded onset by a median about 6.4 months.

Comments on this clonotype: Its antigen is undetermined.

It was uncontrolled infection, other autoimmune disease, pregnancy or lactation that excluded patients. The TCR beta CDR3 regions underwent amplification using RNA transcripts as the source. The TCR CDR3 was amplified in a first-round RT-PCR using the HTBI primer set. TCRdb re-derived calls from the multiplex PCR reads in MiXCR, one entry per CDR3 protein. Here the sample spans approximately 510,000 distinct CDR3 sequences, 40% to 50% being singletons. Sequencing was performed on peripheral blood or thyroid tissue (not recorded which). The sequence came from an adult woman with Graves' disease, either hyperthyroidism or ophthalmopathy (not recorded which).

CDR3 amino acids: CASSPRVMGNTIYF. The CDR3 DNA follows: TGTGCCAGCAGCCCCCGGGTTATGGGAAACACCATATATTTT. This sequence joins TRBV7-8 and TRBJ1-3, with D unresolved. The CDR3 spans 14 residues. CDR1 is SGHVS, CDR2 FQNEAQ, per germline. The V end lost 5 bases, the J end lost 4 bases, and 12 bases lay between the germline ends.